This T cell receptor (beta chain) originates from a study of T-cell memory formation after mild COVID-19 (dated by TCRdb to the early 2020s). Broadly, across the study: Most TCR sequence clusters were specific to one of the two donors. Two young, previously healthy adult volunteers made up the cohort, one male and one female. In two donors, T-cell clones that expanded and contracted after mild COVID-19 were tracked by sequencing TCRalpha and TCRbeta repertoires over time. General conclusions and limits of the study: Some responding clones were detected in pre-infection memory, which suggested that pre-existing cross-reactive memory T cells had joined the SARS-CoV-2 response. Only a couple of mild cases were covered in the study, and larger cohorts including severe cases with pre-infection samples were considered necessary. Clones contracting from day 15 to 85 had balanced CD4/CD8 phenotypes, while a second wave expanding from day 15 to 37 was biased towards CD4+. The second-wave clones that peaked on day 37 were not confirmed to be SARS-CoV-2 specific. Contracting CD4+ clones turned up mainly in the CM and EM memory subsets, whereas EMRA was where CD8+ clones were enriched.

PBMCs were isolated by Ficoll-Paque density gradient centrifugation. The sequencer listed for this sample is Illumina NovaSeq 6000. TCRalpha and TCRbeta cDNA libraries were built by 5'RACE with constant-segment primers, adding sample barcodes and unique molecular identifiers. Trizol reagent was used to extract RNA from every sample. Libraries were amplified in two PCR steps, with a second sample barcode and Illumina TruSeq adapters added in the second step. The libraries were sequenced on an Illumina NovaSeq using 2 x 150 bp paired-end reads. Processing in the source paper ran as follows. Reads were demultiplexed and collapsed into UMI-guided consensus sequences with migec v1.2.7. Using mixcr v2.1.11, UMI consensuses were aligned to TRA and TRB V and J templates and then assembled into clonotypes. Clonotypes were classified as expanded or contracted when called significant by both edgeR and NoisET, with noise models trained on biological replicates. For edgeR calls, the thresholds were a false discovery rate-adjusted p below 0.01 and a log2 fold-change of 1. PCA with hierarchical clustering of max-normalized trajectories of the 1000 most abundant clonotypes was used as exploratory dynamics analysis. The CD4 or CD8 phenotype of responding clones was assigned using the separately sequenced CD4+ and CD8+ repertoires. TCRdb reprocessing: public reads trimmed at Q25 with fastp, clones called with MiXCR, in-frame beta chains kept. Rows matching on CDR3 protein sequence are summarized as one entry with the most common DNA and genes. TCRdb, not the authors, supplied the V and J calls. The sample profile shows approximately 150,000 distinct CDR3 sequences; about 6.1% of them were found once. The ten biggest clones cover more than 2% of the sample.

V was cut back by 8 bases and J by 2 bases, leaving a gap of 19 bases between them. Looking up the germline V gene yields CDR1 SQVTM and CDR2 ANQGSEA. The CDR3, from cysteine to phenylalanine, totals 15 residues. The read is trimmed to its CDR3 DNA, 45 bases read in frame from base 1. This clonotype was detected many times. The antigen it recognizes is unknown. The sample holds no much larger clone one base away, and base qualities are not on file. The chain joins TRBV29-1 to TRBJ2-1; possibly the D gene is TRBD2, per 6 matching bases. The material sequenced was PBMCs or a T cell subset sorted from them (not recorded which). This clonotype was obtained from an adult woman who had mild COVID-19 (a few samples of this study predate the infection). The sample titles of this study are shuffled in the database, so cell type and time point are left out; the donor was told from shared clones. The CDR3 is CSLCLREVAYNEQFF. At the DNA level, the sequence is TGCAGCCTTTGCTTGAGGGAGGTGGCCTACAATGAGCAGTTCTTC.